Listed below are T cell receptor beta chains from one sample, sequenced in a study of CD8 T cells in Susac syndrome. MiXCR, applied by TCRdb to the immunoSEQ multiplex PCR reads, yields one record per CDR3 protein. The sample contains some 65,000 distinct CDR3 sequences, about 94% of which appear only once. Sequenced sample: CD8+ T cells from PBMCs. The receptor set was obtained from a human donor with multiple sclerosis. The CDR3 runs from the conserved cysteine through the conserved F or W. D genes are given only for firm matches. Clone size is shown for a subset of rows, as once, few, many or a class of expanded clone.

clone size | J gene | V gene | D gene | CDR3 DNA | CDR3 protein
NA | TRBJ2-7 | TRBV5-6 | NA | TGTGCCAGCAGCTTGGAGGCAGACTACGAGCAGTACTTC | CASSLEADYEQYF
NA | TRBJ1-2 | TRBV4-3 | TRBD1 | TGCGCCAGCAGCCAAGGAGGACAGGGCGATGGCTACACCTTC | CASSQGGQGDGYTF
NA | TRBJ2-1 | TRBV12-3/TRBV12-4 | NA | TGTGCCAGCAGTTTAGGGGAAAACAATGAGCAGTTCTTC | CASSLGENNEQFF
NA | TRBJ1-2 | TRBV2 | NA | TGTGCCATAGGGGAAGGGGACAAATCCGGCTACACCTTC | CAIGEGDKSGYTF
once | TRBJ2-3 | TRBV12-3/TRBV12-4 | NA | TGTGCCAGCAGTACCCTTAGCGACCCAGATACGCAGTATTTT | CASSTLSDPDTQYF
NA | TRBJ1-5 | TRBV28 | NA | TGTGCCAGCAGTTCCGGTCAGCCCCAGCATTTT | CASSSGQPQHF
NA | TRBJ1-5 | TRBV5-4 | TRBD1 | TGTGCCAGCAGCCCAGACAGGGAAGTCGGTCAGCCCCAGCATTTT | CASSPDREVGQPQHF
NA | TRBJ1-4 | TRBV29-1 | TRBD1 | TGCAGCGTCCGTACGGGACAGGGGGAGGAAAAACTGTTTTTT | CSVRTGQGEEKLFF
NA | TRBJ1-2 | TRBV29-1 | NA | TGCAGCGCCGGAGAGGGATTCGCGCCCACCTTC | CSAGEGFAPTF
NA | TRBJ2-3 | TRBV29-1 | NA | TGCAGCGTCGACCCTGGACGGGCCCTCACAGATACGCAGTATTTT | CSVDPGRALTDTQYF